This TCR beta chain derives from a study of blood T cell repertoires in COVID-19. The table lists this clone with a count of one. Participants' own reports of clinical history determined their cohort assignment. The germline V and J ends were trimmed by 0 bases and 5 bases, with 14 bases remaining between them. The length of the CDR3 is 15 residues. CDR1 SGHRS and CDR2 YFSETQ come from the germline V gene. Assay used: immunoSEQ multiplex PCR; TCRdb lists only in-frame clones, some missing. This sample carries around 200,000 clones, around nine tenths of them seen once, and the ten largest clones take approximately 4%.

This sequence joins TRBV5-1 and TRBJ1-1; no definite D call. Sample: PBMCs or T cells enriched from blood (not recorded which). The TCR sequence derives from a young woman who had been exposed to COVID-19. CDR3 coding DNA: TGCGCCAGCAGCTTGGTGGCGGGCGATTATACTGAAGCTTTCTTT. Its translation: CASSLVAGDYTEAFF.